Presented here are 28 T cell receptor beta chains from one specimen sequenced in a study of response to subunit inactivated influenza vaccine. TCRdb re-called the RT-PCR reads with MiXCR, one entry per CDR3 protein. The data hold approximately 530,000 distinct CDR3 sequences, with around 7.7% observed a single time. The sample consisted of PBMCs from blood, taken roughly 24 months after vaccination. These receptors came from a man between 50 and 70 years old who received an inactivated influenza vaccine.

This clonotype was detected a few times. The gene calls are TRBV5-1 and TRBJ1-1; no definite D call. Germline assignment: CDR1 SGHRS and CDR2 YFSETQ. The V end lost 4 bases, the J end lost 5 bases, and 12 bases lay between the germline ends. The CDR3 runs 13 residues. The CDR3 DNA is TGCGCCAGCAGCGTAACCTTCAGGACTGAAGCTTTCTTT. It translates to CASSVTFRTEAFF.

The V gene is TRBV5-1, the J gene TRBJ1-2; 9 positions match TRBD1. Trimming removed 4 bases from V and 4 bases from J; junction bases left unmatched: 8. Germline V gives CDR1 SGHRS, CDR2 YFSETQ. This CDR3 is built from 15 residues. The CDR3, as DNA: TGCGCCAGCAGCGGGCGACAGGGGGTGATCTATGGCTACACCTTC. The encoded protein is CASSGRQGVIYGYTF.

This clonotype came up a few times. CDR3 sequence (DNA): TGTGCCAGCAGAGCCGGGACAGGGCACACCGGGGAGCTGTTTTTT. Protein: CASRAGTGHTGELFF. This chain uses TRBV6-1 with TRBJ2-2; TRBD1 agrees at 9 bases. The germline V gene has CDR1 MNHNS and CDR2 SASEGT. CDR3 length equals 15 residues. V trimming: 6 bases; J trimming: 3 bases; junction bases outside the gene matches: 5.

This clonotype was counted between two and nine times. The chain combines TRBV20-1 with TRBJ1-1; the D gene is possibly TRBD1 (5 bases). The CDR3 contains 13 residues. Deletions cut 6 bases from V and 2 bases from J, with 13 bases between. Germline loops: CDR1 DFQATT, CDR2 SNEGSKA (reference sequence). CDR3 in amino acids: CSAPLDTNTEAFF. CDR3 nucleotides: TGCAGTGCCCCCCTGGACACTAACACTGAAGCTTTCTTT.

In nucleotides, the CDR3 is TGTGCCAGCAGTTCCCCCACAGGACTTTTTGGGACCCAGTACTTC. Amino acids: CASSSPTGLFGTQYF. V and J are TRBV6-5 and TRBJ2-5; TRBD1 or TRBD2 may be the D gene (5 bases each). Per germline, CDR1 MNHEY and CDR2 SVGAGI. This CDR3 contains 15 residues. Trimming shortened V by 4 bases and J by 7 bases, and 19 bases separated the two germline ends.

This clonotype was picked up many times. One junction end disagrees with the germline gene, perhaps due to a read error. CDR3: CASSLTNYGYTF. DNA of the CDR3: TGTGCCAGCAGCTTAACTAACTATGGCTACACCTTC. V usage is TRBV5-1 and J usage is TRBJ1-2; D is uncertain. This CDR3 has 12 amino acids. CDR1 is SGHRS and CDR2 is YFSETQ in the germline V gene.

The chain carries TRBV20-1 and TRBJ2-7, with D possibly TRBD2 on 6 matching bases. There are 16 residues in the CDR3. Trimming removed 2 bases at V and 3 bases at J, with 20 bases between. Germline V lookup: CDR1 DFQATT, CDR2 SNEGSKA (reference sequence). CDR3 DNA sequence: TGCAGTGCTAGAAACTTTGGGGGTGGGGACTTCTACGAGCAGTACTTC. It yields the protein CSARNFGGGDFYEQYF.

Ten or more counts support this clonotype. This chain uses TRBV28 with TRBJ2-2; tentatively, D is TRBD1 (5 bases). The CDR3 contains 15 residues. Deletions cut 6 bases from V and 5 bases from J, with 16 bases between. The germline CDR1 and CDR2 sequences are MDHEN and SYDVKM. In DNA, the CDR3 is TGTGCCAGCAGACGACGGACCCCAGGGACCGGGGAGCTGTTTTTT. This gives the protein CASRRRTPGTGELFF.

This clonotype was picked up a small number of times. CDR3 protein: CSAPSQRTKVQYF. The CDR3 nucleotides are TGCAGTGCCCCTTCACAGCGGACGAAGGTGCAGTACTTC. The rearrangement links TRBV20-1 to TRBJ2-5; maybe TRBD2 (5 bases). The CDR3 length is 13 residues. The germline CDR1 and CDR2 sequences are DFQATT and SNEGSKA (reference sequence). Trimming left V 6 bases short and J 11 bases short, with 22 bases between.

This clonotype turned up a few times. The V gene is TRBV20-1, the J gene TRBJ2-5; maybe TRBD2 (7 bases). The ends were cut back, 2 bases at V and 5 bases at J, with 21 bases in the middle. The CDR3 spans 16 residues. Germline V gene sequence: CDR1 DFQATT, CDR2 SNEGSKA (reference sequence). The CDR3 protein is CSARPRGRGPRETQYF. The CDR3 region has the DNA TGCAGTGCTAGACCCCGCGGGCGGGGGCCGCGGGAGACCCAGTACTTC.

This clonotype was picked up a small number of times. The chain is built from TRBV7-9 and TRBJ1-2, with a tentative D call TRBD1 (6 bases). Between the trimmed V and J ends, which lost 2 bases and 6 bases, there was a span of 10 bases. In germline, CDR1 is SEHNR, CDR2 FQNEAQ (reference sequence). The CDR3 spans 13 residues. The CDR3 DNA is TGTGCCAGCAGCTTAAAACACAGGGATGGCTACACCTTC. It yields the protein CASSLKHRDGYTF.

This clonotype was counted many times. A junction end diverges from the germline sequence, so it may reflect a read error. The chain recombines TRBV4-3 with TRBJ1-2; 8 nucleotides match TRBD1. This CDR3 is 14 amino acids long. CDR1 and CDR2 from the germline V gene are LGHNA and YSLEER. CDR3 nucleotide sequence: TGTGCCAGCAGCCAGGAAACAGGGGGTTATGGCTACACCTTC. Its translation is CASSQETGGYGYTF.

CDR3 bases: TGCGCCAGCAGCTTGGAACAGGGTCCTCATGGCTACACCTTC. Translated: CASSLEQGPHGYTF. The rearrangement joins TRBV5-1 to TRBJ1-2; possible D gene TRBD1, 6 bases. The CDR3 covers 14 residues. The ends were cut back, 0 bases at V and 6 bases at J, with 12 bases in the middle. Germline values: CDR1 SGHRS, CDR2 YFSETQ.

The V and J genes are TRBV4-3 and TRBJ2-5; 7 bases fit TRBD1. The J segment lost 0 bases and the V segment lost 3 bases, leaving 4 bases of the junction unmatched. Germline V CDR1 and CDR2: LGHNA, YSLEER. CDR3 length: 15 amino acids. DNA for the CDR3: TGCGCCAGCAGCCAGGGACAGATCAACCAAGAGACCCAGTACTTC. Protein: CASSQGQINQETQYF.

The gene calls are TRBV7-9 and TRBJ2-2, with D possibly called TRBD1 or TRBD2 (5 bases each). The V and J ends lost 4 bases and 0 bases respectively, with 15 bases between them. The CDR3 totals 17 residues. The germline CDR1 and CDR2 sequences are SEHNR and FQNEAQ (reference sequence). CDR3 sequence (DNA): TGTGCCAGCAGCTCTACCTGGGACGACCCGAACACCGGGGAGCTGTTTTTT. It codes for CASSSTWDDPNTGELFF.

The table lists this clonotype with a few counts. This chain links TRBV12-5 with TRBJ2-3; 9 nucleotides align to TRBD1. The CDR3 totals 15 residues. V gave up 1 base and J gave up 1 base; unmatched junction bases: 0. Germline-derived CDR1 and CDR2 are LGHNT and FRNRAP. The CDR3 DNA follows: TGTGCTAGTGGTTTGGGGACAGGGGGCACAGATACGCAGTATTTT. Encoded protein: CASGLGTGGTDTQYF.

The sample holds many counts of this clonotype. The chain employs TRBV10-3 and TRBJ2-7; 8 bases fit TRBD1. Germline lookup yields CDR1 ENHRY and CDR2 SYGVKD. Unmatched junction bases numbered 6, after V lost 10 bases and J lost 4 bases. CDR3 length: 12 residues. CDR3 DNA sequence: TGTGCCACCGGACAGGGAAAGTACGAGCAGTACTTC. Translating gives CATGQGKYEQYF.

This clonotype was counted between two and nine times. This chain joins TRBV6-6 and TRBJ1-6, with D perhaps TRBD1 (5 bases). In germline, CDR1 is MNHNY, CDR2 SVGAGI (reference sequence). V lost 6 bases, J lost 13 bases, and 13 bases lay in between. This CDR3 comprises 12 residues. CDR3 in amino acids: CASSQTASPLHF. Written as DNA, the CDR3 is TGTGCCAGCAGCCAGACAGCTTCTCCCCTCCACTTT.

Ten or more counts support this clonotype. V usage is TRBV27 and J usage is TRBJ2-3; 10 bases match TRBD1. Germline V gene data show CDR1 as MNHEY and CDR2 as SMNVEV (reference sequence). The CDR3 length is 18 residues. The trim removed 7 bases at V and 4 bases at J, leaving 17 bases unmatched. CDR3 sequence reads: CASTPNFFGTGVSDTQYF. CDR3 bases: TGTGCCAGCACTCCGAATTTCTTCGGGACAGGGGTGTCAGATACGCAGTATTTT.

This clonotype has ten or more counts. The chain joins TRBV20-1 to TRBJ2-5; D not resolved. From germline, CDR1 is DFQATT and CDR2 SNEGSKA (reference sequence). The CDR3 contains 14 residues. With 2 bases removed from V and 7 bases from J, the gap between germline ends came to 17 bases. The CDR3 protein is CSARSLRSPVTQYF. The CDR3 DNA follows: TGCAGTGCTAGAAGTCTGAGGAGTCCCGTGACCCAGTACTTC.

The J gene is TRBJ2-7, the V gene TRBV27; 7 nucleotides agree with TRBD2. This CDR3 comprises 15 residues. Per germline, CDR1 MNHEY and CDR2 SMNVEV (reference sequence). V lost 5 bases, J lost 4 bases, and 11 bases stayed unmatched. CDR3 region: CASSLYPGGQYEQYF. The CDR3 region has the DNA TGTGCCAGCAGTCTGTACCCGGGGGGTCAGTACGAGCAGTACTTC.

The V gene is TRBV29-1, the J gene TRBJ2-1, with 9 nucleotides matching TRBD1. The V and J ends lost 4 bases and 2 bases, in that order; junction bases with no gene match: 3. The CDR3 has 14 amino acids. Germline V gene lookup returns CDR1 SQVTM and CDR2 ANQGSEA. CDR3 DNA sequence: TGCAGCGTTGCACAGGGGGCTACCTACAATGAGCAGTTCTTC. It translates to CSVAQGATYNEQFF.

This chain joins TRBV5-1 and TRBJ2-7; D may match TRBD1 or TRBD2 (5 bases each). CDR3 size: 14 residues. CDR1 is SGHRS and CDR2 is YFSETQ in the germline V gene. Trimming cost V 4 bases and J 2 bases, with 13 bases left between them. The CDR3 bases are TGCGCCAGCAGCCCCGACAGCGGCCCCTACGAGCAGTACTTC. It translates to CASSPDSGPYEQYF.

This clonotype was counted at least ten times. CDR3 residues: CASSPSGGLYNEQFF. The CDR3, as DNA: TGCGCCAGCAGTCCGAGTGGGGGCCTCTACAATGAGCAGTTCTTC. The chain joins TRBV5-1 to TRBJ2-1; possibly TRBD1 for D (6 bases). V was clipped by 5 bases and J by 3 bases, with 15 bases between them. There are 15 residues in the CDR3. The germline V gene has CDR1 SGHRS and CDR2 YFSETQ.

This sequence joins TRBV3-1 and TRBJ2-7, with D unresolved. The germline gives CDR1 LGHDT, CDR2 YNNKEL (reference sequence). Deletions cut 1 base from V and 2 bases from J, with 18 bases between. This CDR3 contains 17 residues. DNA of the CDR3: TGTGCCAGCAGCCAAGTTCTCGTCCAATCTACCCCCTACGAGCAGTACTTC. This gives the protein CASSQVLVQSTPYEQYF.

This clonotype was observed at least ten times. The V and J genes are TRBV6-2 or TRBV6-3 and TRBJ1-5, with 8 bases lining up with TRBD1. J was trimmed by 6 bases and V by 5 bases; bases with no gene match: 6. Germline-derived CDR1 and CDR2 are MNHEY and SVGEGT. The CDR3 spans 14 residues. CDR3 region: CASSADRVGQPQHF. CDR3 sequence (DNA): TGTGCCAGCAGTGCGGACAGGGTCGGTCAGCCCCAGCATTTT.

This clonotype occurred a few times. This chain joins TRBV30 and TRBJ2-7; TRBD2 is a possible D gene (7 bases). The V end was cut by 0 bases, the J end by 2 bases, with 14 bases between. The CDR3 spans 15 residues. The germline V gene encodes CDR1 GTSNPN and CDR2 SVGIG (reference sequence). Here the CDR3 DNA reads TGTGCCTGGAGTGTACGCGGGGGCCTCGCCTACGAGCAGTACTTC. Protein: CAWSVRGGLAYEQYF.

The chain links TRBV7-9 to TRBJ1-1; no clear D gene. This CDR3 region has 11 residues. V was pared by 10 bases and J by 1 base, with 7 bases between. Germline V gives CDR1 SEHNR, CDR2 FQNEAQ (reference sequence). The CDR3 region is CANTENTEAFF. CDR3 nucleotides: TGTGCCAATACAGAGAACACTGAAGCTTTCTTT.